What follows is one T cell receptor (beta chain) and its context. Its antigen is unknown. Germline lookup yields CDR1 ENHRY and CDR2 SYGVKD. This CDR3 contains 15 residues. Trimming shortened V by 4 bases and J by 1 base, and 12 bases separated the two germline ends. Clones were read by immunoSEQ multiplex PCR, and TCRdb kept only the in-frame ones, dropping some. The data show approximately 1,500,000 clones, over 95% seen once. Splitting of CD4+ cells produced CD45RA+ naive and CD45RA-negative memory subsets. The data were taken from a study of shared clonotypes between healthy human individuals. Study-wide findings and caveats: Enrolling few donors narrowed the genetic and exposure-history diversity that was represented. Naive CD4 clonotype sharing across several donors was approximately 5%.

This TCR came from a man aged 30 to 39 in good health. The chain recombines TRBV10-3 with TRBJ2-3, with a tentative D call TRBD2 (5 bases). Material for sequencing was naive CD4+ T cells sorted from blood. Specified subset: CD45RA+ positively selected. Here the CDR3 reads CAISAPYGGTDTQYF. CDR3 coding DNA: TGTGCCATCAGTGCTCCTTACGGGGGCACAGATACGCAGTATTTT.